This T cell receptor beta chain was retrieved from a study of control samples from healthy donors and cancer patients. The data were produced by immunoSEQ multiplex PCR, yet TCRdb's version contains in-frame clones alone and is incomplete. The sample carries 120,000 to 150,000 clones, 80% to 95% recorded once. This TCR came from a man aged 18 to 29 in good health. The sample comprised blood.

CDR3 DNA: TGTGCCAGTACCCCCGGTTCCATAGCCAAAAACATTCAGTACTTC. This translates into CASTPGSIAKNIQYF. The V gene is TRBV19, the J gene TRBJ2-4; the D is unclear. Germline CDR1 and CDR2: LNHDA and SQIVND (reference sequence). This CDR3 region has 15 residues. The ends were cut back, 7 bases at V and 0 bases at J, with 13 bases in the middle.